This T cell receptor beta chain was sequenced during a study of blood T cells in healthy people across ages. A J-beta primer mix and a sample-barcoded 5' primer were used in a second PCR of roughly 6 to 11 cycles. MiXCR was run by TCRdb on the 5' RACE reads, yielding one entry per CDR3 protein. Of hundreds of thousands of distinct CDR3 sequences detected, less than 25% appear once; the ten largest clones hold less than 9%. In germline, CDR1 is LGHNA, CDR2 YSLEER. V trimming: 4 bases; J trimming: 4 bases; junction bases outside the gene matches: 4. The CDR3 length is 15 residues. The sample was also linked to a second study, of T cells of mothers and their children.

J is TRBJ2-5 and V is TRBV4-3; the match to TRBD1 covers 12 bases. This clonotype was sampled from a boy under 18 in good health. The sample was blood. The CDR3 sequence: CASSLGTGGRETQYF. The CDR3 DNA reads TGCGCCAGCAGCCTCGGGACAGGGGGCAGAGAGACCCAGTACTTC.